These 26 T cell receptor beta chains share one sample of origin, sequenced in a study of T cells in women clearing cervical HPV infection. The table came from immunoSEQ multiplex PCR; TCRdb's copy has only in-frame clones and leaves some out. This sample's table has 22,000 or so clones. The sequencing input was blood buffy coat. These receptors were obtained from a woman aged 18 to 75 with a cervical HPV16 infection that either progressed to CIN3+ or cleared (not recorded which).

A note on this clone: The read finishes 3 residues shy of the CDR3 end, and the germline J gene is used to complete it. The V call is TRBV19, the J call TRBJ2-1; D might be TRBD2 (6 bases). The V end lost 7 bases, the J end lost 0 bases, and 16 bases lay between the germline ends. Looked up from germline, CDR1 is LNHDA and CDR2 is SQIVND (reference sequence). The CDR3 spans 16 residues. The part of the CDR3 DNA that was read is TGTGCCAGTACTTTCAGGGTCGGGGGCTCCTACAATGAG. Its translation is CASTFRVGGSYNE. In full, the CDR3 is CASTFRVGGSYNEQFF.

As concerns this clone: The sequence runs out 3 residues before the end of the CDR3; the remainder is reconstructed from the germline J gene. The chain is built from TRBV7-6 and TRBJ2-1; 8 bases align to TRBD2. Germline V gene lookup returns CDR1 SGHVS and CDR2 FNYEAQ. V was clipped by 4 bases and J by 0 bases; unmatched bases: 5. This CDR3 has 16 amino acids. Here the CDR3 reads CASSSLAGNSYNEQFF. CDR3 DNA, as far as it was read: TGTGCCAGCAGCTCTCTAGCGGGTAACTCCTACAATGAG. Filled out from reference TRBV7-6 and TRBJ2-1, the complete variable domain reads GAGVSQSPRYKVTKRGQDVALRCDPISGHVSLYWYRQALGQGPEFLTYFNYEAQQDKSGLPNDRFSAERPEGSISTLTIQRTEQRDSAMYRCASSSLAGNSYNEQFFGPGTRLTVL.

Partial CDR3 DNA: TGCAGTGCCGGGACTAGCGGGAGTCCTGAG. Translation gives CSAGTSGSPE. The complete CDR3 sequence is CSAGTSGSPEQFF. The chain employs TRBV20-1 and TRBJ2-1; the match to TRBD2 covers 14 bases. The CDR3 end falls 3 residues outside the read, so it is completed with the germline J gene. This CDR3 has 13 amino acids. Trimming removed 6 bases from V and 9 bases from J; junction bases left unmatched: 4. Germline loops: CDR1 DFQATT, CDR2 SNEGSKA (reference sequence).

Details on this clone: The read halts 3 residues ahead of the CDR3 end, with the missing end drawn from the germline J gene. The chain combines TRBV20-1 with TRBJ2-1; TRBD2 matches at 11 bases. Trimming cost V 4 bases and J 1 base; bases outside gene matches: 9. CDR1 DFQATT and CDR2 SNEGSKA come from the germline V gene (reference sequence). This CDR3 is built from 17 residues. CDR3 bases read: TGCAGTGCTACCGGGACTAGCGGCGACGCGTCCTACAATGAG. This codes for CSATGTSGDASYNE. The complete CDR3 reads CSATGTSGDASYNEQFF.

About this clone: The sequence runs out 3 residues before the end of the CDR3; the remainder is reconstructed from the germline J gene. V is TRBV2 and J is TRBJ1-4, with TRBD1 as a possible D gene (5 bases). The CDR3 sequence is 14 residues long. Germline V gene sequence: CDR1 SNHLY, CDR2 FYNNEI. V was clipped by 7 bases and J by 7 bases, with 16 bases between them. CDR3 DNA (partial): TGTGCCAGCATGCTGCGGGGAAGGGGTGAAAAA. As protein: CASMLRGRGEK. The entire CDR3 sequence reads CASMLRGRGEKLFF.

Comments on this clone: The sequence runs out 3 residues before the end of the CDR3; the remainder is reconstructed from the germline J gene. The chain employs TRBV2 and TRBJ2-7; TRBD2 matches at 8 bases. The germline CDR1 and CDR2 sequences are SNHLY and FYNNEI. The V segment lost 4 bases and the J segment 2 bases; nucleotides outside the gene matches: 4. The CDR3 runs to 14 residues. The CDR3 spells CASSVLAETYEQYF. Partial CDR3 DNA: TGTGCCAGCAGTGTACTAGCGGAAACCTACGAG.

The CDR3 is CAWSVQSNQPQHF. Partial CDR3 DNA: TGTGCCTGGAGTGTACAAAGCAATCAGCCC. The chain recombines TRBV30 with TRBJ1-5; D is unresolved. The CDR3 extends 3 residues past the end of the read, so its final part is completed from the germline J gene. Germline V lookup: CDR1 GTSNPN, CDR2 SVGIG (reference sequence). V lost 0 bases, J lost 1 base, and 4 bases lay in between. The CDR3 consists of 13 residues.

A remark on this clone: The missing CDR3 end, 3 residues past where the read stops, is filled in from the germline J gene. This chain links TRBV20-1 with TRBJ1-5; 8 bases are shared with TRBD1. Germline V gives CDR1 DFQATT, CDR2 SNEGSKA (reference sequence). J gave up 4 bases and V 5 bases, and 7 bases lay outside the gene matches. This CDR3 is 14 amino acids long. Partial CDR3 DNA: TGCAGTGCTTACGGACAGGGTTTAAATCAGCCC. Translating gives CSAYGQGLNQP. Given in full, the CDR3 is CSAYGQGLNQPQHF.

With regard to this clone: The read gets to within 3 residues of the CDR3 end, and the germline J gene fills in the rest. This sequence joins TRBV15 and TRBJ1-3; no clear D gene. Trimming took off 8 bases at V and 4 bases at J, with 9 bases between the two ends. In germline, CDR1 is LNHNV, CDR2 YYDKDF (reference sequence). The CDR3 contains 12 residues. CDR3 sequence reads: CATSETGNTIYF. The part of the CDR3 DNA that was read is TGTGCCACCTCAGAAACCGGAAACACC.

To note about this clone: The DNA ends 3 residues before the CDR3 does, and the rest of the CDR3 is filled in from the germline J gene. The V and J genes are TRBV18 and TRBJ2-7; maybe TRBD1 (5 bases). The ends were cut back, 2 bases at V and 4 bases at J, with 9 bases in the middle. The CDR3 spans 13 residues. Looked up from germline, CDR1 is KGHSH and CDR2 is LQKENI. The covered CDR3 bases are TGTGCCAGCTCACCATACACAGGATACGAG. Translation gives CASSPYTGYE. The entire CDR3 reads CASSPYTGYEQYF.

Comments on this clone: The CDR3 is cut off 3 residues early in the read; its end comes from the germline J gene. The chain recombines TRBV28 with TRBJ1-2; TRBD1 matches 7 bases. In germline, CDR1 is MDHEN, CDR2 SYDVKM. CDR3 size: 15 residues. V gave up 3 bases and J gave up 3 bases; unmatched junction bases: 7. Incomplete CDR3 DNA: TGTGCCAGCAGTTTGGGGTCCGGGACAGACTATGGC. It encodes CASSLGSGTDYG. The CDR3 reads in full as CASSLGSGTDYGYTF.

Worth noting for this clone: The CDR3 is cut off 3 residues early in the read; its end comes from the germline J gene. This chain uses TRBV19 with TRBJ1-3; D gene unclear. The germline CDR1 and CDR2 sequences are LNHDA and SQIVND (reference sequence). The germline V and J ends were trimmed by 5 bases and 0 bases, with 8 bases remaining between them. The CDR3 contains 14 residues. Partial CDR3 DNA: TGTGCCAGTAGTGTGCGGAGCTCTGGAAACACC. This sequence encodes CASSVRSSGNT. The complete CDR3 protein is CASSVRSSGNTIYF.

CDR3: CAWSRGRWEKLFF. Incomplete CDR3 DNA: TGTGCCTGGAGCAGGGGGCGATGGGAAAAA. V gene TRBV30 combines with J gene TRBJ1-4; 8 bases line up with TRBD1. The DNA ends 3 residues before the CDR3 does, and the rest of the CDR3 is filled in from the germline J gene. This CDR3 has 13 amino acids. The V and J ends lost 3 bases and 8 bases, in that order; junction bases with no gene match: 5. From germline, CDR1 is GTSNPN and CDR2 SVGIG (reference sequence).

A remark on this clone: Read sequence stops 3 residues before the CDR3 end, and the germline J gene provides the missing end. This chain links TRBV20-1 with TRBJ2-5; tentative D call: TRBD2 (5 bases). There are 14 residues in the CDR3. V lost 0 bases, J lost 5 bases, and 13 bases lay in between. The germline V gene encodes CDR1 DFQATT and CDR2 SNEGSKA (reference sequence). The DNA read from the CDR3 is TGCAGTGCTAGAGATCGACCACCGGGGGAGACC. Translated: CSARDRPPGET. The CDR3 in its entirety is CSARDRPPGETQYF.

Concerning this clone itself: The CDR3 is cut off 3 residues early in the read; its end comes from the germline J gene. The chain carries TRBV27 and TRBJ1-5; no clear D. Germline V gives CDR1 MNHEY, CDR2 SMNVEV (reference sequence). This CDR3 has 15 amino acids. The V end lost 5 bases, the J end lost 0 bases, and 11 bases lay between the germline ends. The covered CDR3 bases are TGTGCCAGCAGTCCCAGCGATTATAGCAATCAGCCC. Amino acid sequence: CASSPSDYSNQP. The whole CDR3 sequence reads CASSPSDYSNQPQHF.

To note about this clone: With the read ending 3 residues before the CDR3 end, the germline J gene is used to fill in that end. The chain joins TRBV30 to TRBJ2-7, with D possibly TRBD1 on 5 matching bases. This CDR3 is 13 amino acids long. V was cut by 4 bases and J by 6 bases, with 16 bases left in between. Germline V gene sequence: CDR1 GTSNPN, CDR2 SVGIG (reference sequence). The CDR3 loop reads CAWNPAQGSEQYF. CDR3 bases read: TGTGCCTGGAACCCCGCGCAGGGCAGCGAG.

On this clone: With the read ending 3 residues before the CDR3 end, the germline J gene is used to fill in that end. The chain uses TRBV7-8 and TRBJ1-4, with D maybe TRBD1 (6 bases). Trimming cost V 3 bases and J 8 bases, with 16 bases left between them. Germline CDR1 is SGHVS and CDR2 is FQNEAQ. The CDR3 totals 15 residues. CDR3 in amino acids: CASSFGDGGHEKLFF. The sequenced CDR3 bases are TGTGCCAGCAGCTTCGGGGACGGGGGGCACGAAAAA.

The DNA read from the CDR3 is TGCAGTGTTTTCCGGGGAACAGATACG. It yields the protein CSVFRGTDT. The whole CDR3 is CSVFRGTDTQYF. This chain links TRBV20-1 with TRBJ2-3; D perhaps matches TRBD2 (5 bases). The read ends 3 residues before the CDR3 terminus; that terminus is restored from the germline J gene. V dropped 7 bases and J dropped 3 bases, with 11 bases sitting between them. The CDR3 consists of 12 residues. The germline V gene encodes CDR1 DFQATT and CDR2 SNEGSKA (reference sequence).

About this clone itself: Sequencing ends 3 residues short of the CDR3 end; the germline J gene provides the rest. This chain connects TRBV7-2 to TRBJ1-1, with 8 bases aligning to TRBD1. The CDR3 is 14 residues long. Per the germline V gene, CDR1 is SGHTA and CDR2 is FQGNSA. The covered CDR3 bases are TGTGCCAGCAGCACAAGGGGCAGGGGGCTAGAA. The encoded protein is CASSTRGRGLE. The whole CDR3 sequence reads CASSTRGRGLEAFF.

A note on this clone: The CDR3 end lies 3 residues beyond the end of the read and is filled in from the germline J gene. V gene TRBV7-9 combines with J gene TRBJ2-1; no firm D call. This CDR3 has 12 residues. The ends were cut back, 4 bases at V and 9 bases at J, with 10 bases in the middle. Germline V gene lookup returns CDR1 SEHNR and CDR2 FQNEAQ (reference sequence). The CDR3 loop is CASSSTLSEQFF. The sequenced part of the CDR3 DNA is TGTGCCAGCAGCTCAACTCTTTCTGAG.

Regarding this clone: The DNA ends 3 residues before the CDR3 does, and the rest of the CDR3 is filled in from the germline J gene. The chain employs TRBV29-1 and TRBJ2-2; no clear D. The ends were cut back, 2 bases at V and 6 bases at J, with 13 bases in the middle. Germline V gene data show CDR1 as SQVTM and CDR2 as ANQGSEA. CDR3 length: 14 residues. The CDR3 protein is CSVERQARPGELFF. Partial CDR3 DNA: TGCAGCGTTGAAAGGCAGGCTCGGCCCGGGGAG.

The CDR3 bases that were read are TGTGCCAGCAGTGAACAGGGGTTTAATGAAAAA. This sequence encodes CASSEQGFNEK. The full CDR3 sequence reads CASSEQGFNEKLFF. The chain combines TRBV2 with TRBJ1-4, with D perhaps matching TRBD1 (6 bases). Sequencing ends 3 residues short of the CDR3 end; the germline J gene provides the rest. Germline CDR1 and CDR2: SNHLY and FYNNEI. The CDR3 has 14 amino acids. Trimming took off 2 bases at V and 4 bases at J, with 8 bases between the two ends.

Worth noting for this clone: With the read ending 3 residues before the CDR3 end, the germline J gene is used to fill in that end. J is TRBJ2-7 and V is TRBV20-1, with D possibly matching TRBD2 (5 bases). Germline V lookup: CDR1 DFQATT, CDR2 SNEGSKA (reference sequence). The CDR3 length is 13 residues. Trimming left V 5 bases short and J 3 bases short, with 14 bases between. The part of the CDR3 DNA that was read is TGCAGTGCTGACCTCCGCCGGGGCTACGAG. Translated, it gives CSADLRRGYE. The complete CDR3 protein is CSADLRRGYEQYF.

Points on this clone: With the read ending 3 residues before the CDR3 end, the germline J gene is used to fill in that end. V and J are TRBV7-3 and TRBJ2-3; perhaps TRBD1 as D (5 bases). V was pared by 3 bases and J by 4 bases, with 8 bases between. Germline V gives CDR1 SGHTA, CDR2 FQGTGA. The CDR3 contains 13 residues. The sequenced part of the CDR3 DNA is TGTGCCAGCAGCTTCAAAGGGGCAGATACG. This translates into CASSFKGADT. The CDR3 reads in full as CASSFKGADTQYF.

With respect to this clone: The CDR3 goes on 3 residues after the read ends, and that part is filled in from the germline J gene. This chain joins TRBV2 and TRBJ1-2, with 7 bases matching TRBD1. The V gene's germline CDR1 is SNHLY and CDR2 FYNNEI. The CDR3 has 14 amino acids. With 6 bases clipped from V and 2 bases from J, the junction kept 6 bases outside the gene matches. The covered CDR3 bases are TGTGCCAGCAGGGCCGGGACAGAGAACTATGGC. Protein product: CASRAGTENYG. The entire CDR3 protein is CASRAGTENYGYTF.

With respect to this clone: The read is 3 residues too short to cover the CDR3 end, so that end is filled in from the germline J gene. This rearrangement joins TRBV5-5 to TRBJ2-3, with D possibly matching TRBD2 (6 bases). CDR1 and CDR2 (germline): SGHKS, YYEKEE (reference sequence). Trimming took 4 bases from V and 4 from J, leaving 16 bases between them. This CDR3 spans 15 amino acids. CDR3 region: CASSLQMGGADTQYF. The sequenced part of the CDR3 DNA is TGTGCCAGCAGCCTGCAAATGGGCGGGGCAGATACG. Variable domain in full (rest from reference TRBV5-5 and TRBJ2-3): DAGVTQSPTHLIKTRGQQVTLRCSPISGHKSVSWYQQVLGQGPQFIFQYYEKEERGRGNFPDRFSARQFPNYSSELNVNALLLGDSALYLCASSLQMGGADTQYFGPGTRLTVL.